Below are 9 T cell receptor beta chains sequenced from a single sample in a study of shared clonotypes between healthy human individuals. Sequenced by immunoSEQ multiplex PCR; TCRdb stores in-frame clones only, minus some. In the table there are about 1 million clones, around 74% of which are singletons. The sequencing sample was made of memory CD4+ T cells sorted from blood. The subset is: CD45RA-negative fraction. The receptor source for this set is a young man in good health.

This clone has a handful of counts. The CDR3 protein is CARHTEGELKAFF. The CDR3 coding sequence is TGTGCCAGACATACGGAGGGAGAATTAAAAGCTTTCTTT. The chain recombines TRBV19 with TRBJ1-1, with D unclear. The germline V gene encodes CDR1 LNHDA and CDR2 SQIVND (reference sequence). The CDR3 sequence is 13 residues long. Trimming cost V 9 bases and J 9 bases, with 20 bases left between them.

The genes are TRBV7-6 and TRBJ1-4, with 7 positions matching TRBD1. Germline trimming cut 5 bases from V and 8 bases from J; bases unmatched to any gene: 8. Germline CDR1 SGHVS, CDR2 FNYEAQ. This CDR3 spans 14 amino acids. CDR3 residues: CASSPTGIREKLFF. The CDR3, as DNA: TGTGCCAGCAGCCCGACAGGGATTAGGGAAAAACTGTTTTTT.

The rearrangement links TRBV5-1 to TRBJ2-3; D remains unclear. The V end was cut by 4 bases, the J end by 6 bases, with 15 bases between. Germline V gene lookup returns CDR1 SGHRS and CDR2 YFSETQ. This CDR3 spans 14 amino acids. The CDR3 DNA is TGCGCCAGCAGCCTCGTTCGTGCTACGGATACGCAGTATTTT. Translation gives CASSLVRATDTQYF. The full variable domain, its missing parts supplied by reference TRBV5-1 and TRBJ2-3, is KAGVTQTPRYLIKTRGQQVTLSCSPISGHRSVSWYQQTPGQGLQFLFEYFSETQRNKGNFPGRFSGRQFSNSRSEMNVSTLELGDSALYLCASSLVRATDTQYFGPGTRLTVL.

The chain employs TRBV5-5 and TRBJ1-1; D uncertain. The V end lost 3 bases, the J end lost 3 bases, and 9 bases lay between the germline ends. The germline V gene encodes CDR1 SGHKS and CDR2 YYEKEE (reference sequence). The CDR3 runs 13 residues. DNA for the CDR3: TGTGCCAGCAGCTATACGTCCTACACTGAAGCTTTCTTT. Encoded protein: CASSYTSYTEAFF.

The chain links TRBV30 to TRBJ2-5; D unclear. The V gene lost 2 bases and the J gene lost 5 bases, with 6 bases spanning the gap. The length of the CDR3 is 11 residues. Germline V gene sequence: CDR1 GTSNPN, CDR2 SVGIG (reference sequence). CDR3 in amino acids: CAWSRRETQYF. The CDR3, as DNA: TGTGCCTGGAGTAGAAGGGAGACCCAGTACTTC.

With respect to this clone: A much larger clone lies one base from this, so it may be a read error. The chain uses TRBV28 and TRBJ1-5; D may be TRBD1 (5 bases). V shed 6 bases and J shed 2 bases, with 11 bases lying between them. The CDR3 has 14 residues. Germline CDR1 and CDR2: MDHEN and SYDVKM. In nucleotides, the CDR3 is TGTGCCAGCAGCCCCGGGGCGGGCAATCAGCCCCAGCATTTT. It yields the protein CASSPGAGNQPQHF.

This clone was picked up a small number of times. Other DNA sequences in this specimen translate into the identical CDR3. The chain carries TRBV4-3 and TRBJ1-5; no clear D gene. CDR1 is LGHNA and CDR2 is YSLEER in the germline V gene. The length of the CDR3 is 15 residues. V lost 0 bases to trimming and J lost 1 base, with 7 bases between them. DNA of the CDR3: TGCGCCAGCAGCCAAGATGCGGGGAGCAATCAGCCCCAGCATTTT. This codes for CASSQDAGSNQPQHF.

This chain links TRBV10-3 with TRBJ1-1; 11 bases align to TRBD1. Germline CDR1 reads ENHRY; CDR2 reads SYGVKD. The junction had 8 bases not matched to a gene; V was cut back by 7 bases and J by 4 bases. The CDR3 sequence is 15 residues long. The CDR3 here is CAINGPGQGGTEAFF. Written as DNA, the CDR3 is TGTGCCATCAATGGCCCGGGACAGGGGGGCACTGAAGCTTTCTTT.

This clone has only a few counts. The chain couples TRBV19 to TRBJ2-2; D perhaps matches TRBD1 (5 bases). The ends were cut back, 5 bases at V and 3 bases at J, with 16 bases in the middle. The CDR3 is 16 residues long. Germline V gives CDR1 LNHDA, CDR2 SQIVND (reference sequence). The CDR3 DNA follows: TGTGCCAGTAGTCTCCGGGCAGGGTTGGACACCGGGGAGCTGTTTTTT. Translated, it gives CASSLRAGLDTGELFF.